This TCR beta chain was sequenced during a study of cytomegalovirus exposure and HLA in healthy donors. Study summary: In a previous analysis, 110 million or so unique TCR beta sequences were found from some 180 million T cells.

Comments on this clone: What it binds is unknown.

The V and J ends lost 8 bases and 3 bases respectively, with 19 bases between them. Germline assignment: CDR1 SGHAT and CDR2 FQDESV (reference sequence). The CDR3 runs 15 residues. 60 Vbeta and 13 Jbeta primers were used in PCR. TCRdb's table, derived via immunoSEQ multiplex PCR, lists solely in-frame clones and lacks some. The table lists about 160,000 clones, roughly 80% of them singletons, with roughly 4.2% in the top ten. Findings and limits, study-wide: Cytomegalovirus-associated status was assigned to 164 TCR beta chains. Clonal expansion, a later analysis showed, was greater in HLA-associated TCR beta chains than in equally common others. The authors later linked a missense DCLRE1C variant to TCR beta V- and J-gene trimming.

This chain links TRBV11-1 with TRBJ1-1; a weak D match, TRBD1 (5 bases). The sequenced material came from PBMCs. The source is a middle-aged man in good health and CMV-seronegative. The CDR3 spells CASGQGGLAHTEAFF. The DNA of the CDR3 is TGTGCCAGCGGGCAGGGAGGACTCGCCCACACTGAAGCTTTCTTT.